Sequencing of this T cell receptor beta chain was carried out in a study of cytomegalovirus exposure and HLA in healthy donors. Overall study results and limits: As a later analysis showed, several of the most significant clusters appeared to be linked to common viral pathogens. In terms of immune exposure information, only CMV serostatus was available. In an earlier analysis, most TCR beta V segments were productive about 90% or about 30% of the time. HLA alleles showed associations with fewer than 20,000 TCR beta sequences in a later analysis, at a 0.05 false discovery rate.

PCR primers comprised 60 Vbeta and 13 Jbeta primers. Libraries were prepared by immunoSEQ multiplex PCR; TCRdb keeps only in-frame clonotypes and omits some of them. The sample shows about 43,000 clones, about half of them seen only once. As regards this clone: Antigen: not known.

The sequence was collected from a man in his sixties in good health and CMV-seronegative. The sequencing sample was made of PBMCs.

DNA for the CDR3: TGTGCCTGGGGCACCGGGACAGGGGCCCACTATGGCTACACCTTC. This encodes CAWGTGTGAHYGYTF. V gene TRBV30 combines with J gene TRBJ1-2, with TRBD1 matching over 10 bases. After removal of 5 bases from V and 3 bases from J, the junction contained 9 bases not matched to a gene. Germline CDR1 is GTSNPN and CDR2 is SVGIG (reference sequence). CDR3 length: 15 residues. The whole variable domain, filled in from reference TRBV30 and TRBJ1-2, reads SQTIHQWPATLVQPVGSPLSLECTVEGTSNPNLYWYRQAAGRGLQLLFYSVGIGQISSEVPQNLSASRPQDRQFILSSKKLLLSDSGFYLCAWGTGTGAHYGYTFGSGTRLTVV.